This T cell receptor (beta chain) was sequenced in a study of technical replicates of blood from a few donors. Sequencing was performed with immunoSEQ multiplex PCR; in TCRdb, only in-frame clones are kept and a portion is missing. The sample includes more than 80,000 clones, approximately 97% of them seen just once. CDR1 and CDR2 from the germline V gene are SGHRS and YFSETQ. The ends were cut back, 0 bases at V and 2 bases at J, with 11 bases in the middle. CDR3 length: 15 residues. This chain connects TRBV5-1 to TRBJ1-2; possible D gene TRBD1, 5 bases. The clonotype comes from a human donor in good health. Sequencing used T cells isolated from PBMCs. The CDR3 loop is CASSLGQGGNYGYTF. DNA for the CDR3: TGCGCCAGCAGCTTGGGGCAGGGAGGGAACTATGGCTACACCTTC.